The source of this T cell receptor (beta chain) is a study of identical twins (dated by TCRdb to about 2016). In terms of the full investigation: TCR alpha and beta repertoires from monozygotic twins, unrelated adults of various ages and cord blood were deep-sequenced to test whether fetal clonotypes persist. To rule out contamination, the twin experiments were replicated at different times with different library preparation protocols. Paper-wide results and their limitations: In beta out-of-frame sequences, excess twin sharing was weaker, because having fewer shared sequences lowered the signal-to-noise ratio. Zero-insertion analyses could be partly confounded by invariant T cells such as MAIT and iNKT, though diverse VJ usage argued against such confounding for most clonotypes. Abundant cord blood beta clonotypes had fewer insertions, young adult naive repertoires showed a similar but weaker trend, and memory repertoires showed no such trend. Compared with coincidental sharing between unrelated individuals, out-of-frame TCR alpha sequences shared between twins had an excess of sequences with low generation probability. Because the same donors could not be followed over many years, conclusions were based on cross-sectional statistical analysis. In monozygotic twins, recombination models systematically underestimated out-of-frame TCR alpha sharing, but the models matched the sharing seen between unrelated individuals.

This clonotype was counted only a few times. The specificity of this receptor is unknown. No base quality values were provided; no much bigger clone lies one nucleotide off. The germline ends are 8 bases apart after V is trimmed by 4 bases and J by 5 bases. The CDR3 numbers 11 residues from cysteine through phenylalanine. The retained sequence is limited to the CDR3, 33 bases, with the frame set at the first base. The CDR1 and CDR2 encoded by the germline V gene are SQVTM and ANQGSEA. Every donor was a healthy Caucasian. Receptor libraries were prepared by 5' RACE. The sequencer was an Illumina HiSeq 2000. A universal primer binding site was added through template switching, and the final cDNA carried a unique molecular identifier so that TCR cDNA molecules could be counted accurately. Specific primers in the conserved constant-segment region were used to synthesize first-strand cDNA for the TCR alpha and beta chains. To control for contamination, each cDNA library was double barcoded with a SMART-Mk sample barcode plus Illumina barcodes. TruSeq adapter sequences, together with Illumina sample barcodes, were added in two successive PCR steps. The TCR alpha and beta cDNA libraries were sequenced on the Illumina HiSeq platform using custom primers. In the paper's pipeline: MiGEC processed the raw reads to extract unique molecular identifiers, while MiXCR was used to determine the CDR3 positions. Recombination models were inferred per individual with the repgenHMM and IGoR tools using an EM algorithm. Shared clonotype analysis was performed with the tcR package in R, normalizing sharing by the product of cloneset sizes. To study raw recombination free of thymic and clonal selection effects, out-of-frame nonproductive sequences were analyzed. TCRdb reworked the public reads: Q25 trimming with fastp, MiXCR clone assembly, productive beta chains retained. CDR3 protein duplicates are merged, each entry listing the most common genes and DNA. For this entry, the V and J calls and clone size follow TCRdb and not the study's own pipeline. The sample table lists 1.5 million to 2 million distinct CDR3 sequences, about 32% of them with a count of one. Jointly, the top ten make up about 0.3% of the sample.

The source is a newborn girl in good health. Sequences were obtained from cord blood. Here the chain combines TRBV29-1 and TRBJ1-2; the D gene remains uncertain. For the CDR3, the sequence is CSVVSAYGYTF. At the DNA level, the sequence is TGCAGCGTTGTTTCGGCTTATGGCTACACCTTC. This CDR3, with the reference TRBV29-1 and TRBJ1-2 proteins standing in past its ends, gives the full variable domain SAVISQKPSRDICQRGTSLTIQCQVDSQVTMMFWYRQQPGQSLTLIATANQGSEATYESGFVIDKFPISRPNLTFSTLTVSNMSPEDSSIYLCSVVSAYGYTFGSGTRLTVV.